This T cell receptor (beta chain) was sequenced for a study of OX40 agonist ivuxolimab in advanced cancers. Across the study: Dose-escalation subjects each had hepatocellular carcinoma, melanoma, renal cell or head and neck cancer.

With autoimmune disease history or systemic immunosuppression, patients were excluded. Study-wide findings and caveats: At doses 0.1 to 3.0 mg/kg, CD4+ and CD8+ clones expanded.

Assay used: immunoSEQ multiplex PCR; TCRdb lists only in-frame clones, some missing. This table holds some 64,000 clones, almost 85% found once. This clone was recorded at least ten times. Antigen: not known. Sequenced here: CD4+ or CD8+ T cells sorted from blood, sampled in a trial of the OX40 agonist ivuxolimab. This clonotype was obtained from an adult with an advanced solid tumor such as melanoma, head and neck, liver or kidney cancer.

This chain's CDR3 is CSVVSNNYGYTF. CDR3 nucleotides: TGCAGCGTTGTATCGAATAACTATGGCTACACCTTC. The rearrangement joins TRBV29-1 to TRBJ1-2; no firm D call. Germline CDR1 is SQVTM and CDR2 is ANQGSEA. This CDR3 has 12 amino acids. V was shortened by 4 bases and J by 1 base, with 7 bases between the two germline ends.